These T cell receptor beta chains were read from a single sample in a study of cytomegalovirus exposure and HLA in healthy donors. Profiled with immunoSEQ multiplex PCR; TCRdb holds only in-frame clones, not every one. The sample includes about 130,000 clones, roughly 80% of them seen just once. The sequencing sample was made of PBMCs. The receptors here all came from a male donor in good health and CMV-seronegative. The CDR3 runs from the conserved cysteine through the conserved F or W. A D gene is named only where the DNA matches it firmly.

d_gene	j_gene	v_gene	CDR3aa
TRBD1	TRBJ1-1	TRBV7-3	CASSVTGGMNTEAFF
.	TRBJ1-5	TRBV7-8	CASSLDRDPSSNQPQHF
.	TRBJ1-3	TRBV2	CASSERRPQGLGGNTIYF
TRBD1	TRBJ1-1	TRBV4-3	CASSHQPGTTGIDTEAFF
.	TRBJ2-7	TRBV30	CAWSTGAAYEQYF
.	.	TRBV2	CARGSSYEQYF
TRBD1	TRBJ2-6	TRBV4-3	CASSQGTGTAGANVLTF
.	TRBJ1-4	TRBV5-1	CASSLRGGPNEKLFF
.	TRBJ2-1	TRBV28	CASSLSTHSYNEQFF
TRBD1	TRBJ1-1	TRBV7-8	CASSLGGQGASTEAFF
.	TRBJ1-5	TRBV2	CASSEMSRNQPQHF
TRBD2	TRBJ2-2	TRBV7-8	CASSVRTSGAGELFF
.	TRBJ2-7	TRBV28	CASSPRGGDVWREQYF
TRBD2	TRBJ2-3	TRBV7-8	CASSPILAGGPTDTQYF
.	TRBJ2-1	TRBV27	CASSSEGTLSSYNEQFF
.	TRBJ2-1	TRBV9	CASSVGTTSYNEQFF
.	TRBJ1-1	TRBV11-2	CASSLFARLGTEAFF
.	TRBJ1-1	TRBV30	CAWENPEAFF
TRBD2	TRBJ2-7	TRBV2	CASFLGLATSYEQYF
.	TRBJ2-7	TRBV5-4	CASSFLGGGHYEQYF
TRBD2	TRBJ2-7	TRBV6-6	CASSYGGASGNPPYF
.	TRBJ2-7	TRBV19	CASSISQGLVYEQYF
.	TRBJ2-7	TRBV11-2	CASSPFNYEQYF
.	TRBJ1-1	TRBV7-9	CASSLIREGTGNTEAFF
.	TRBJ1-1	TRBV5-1	CASSSLDKGQNTEAFF
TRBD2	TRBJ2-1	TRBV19	CASSMGWKREPFGEQFF
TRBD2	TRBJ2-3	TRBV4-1	CASSPGLAGDTQYF
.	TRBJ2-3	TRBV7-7	CASSLGPGETDTQYF
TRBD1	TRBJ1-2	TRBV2	CARESTEDRRPGGYTF
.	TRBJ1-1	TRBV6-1	CASGQPPYRAFF